This passage covers 5 T cell receptor beta chains from one sample sequenced in a study of cytomegalovirus exposure and HLA in healthy donors. The PCR contained 60 Vbeta and 13 Jbeta primers. Using immunoSEQ multiplex PCR, the repertoire was profiled, and TCRdb retains in-frame clones only, with some absent. The data contain about 170,000 clones, 65% to 85% of them singletons. Sequenced sample: PBMCs. The receptor source for this set is a woman aged 45-59 years in good health and CMV-seropositive.

The rearrangement uses TRBV5-1 and TRBJ2-5; a weak D match, TRBD2 (5 bases). The better agreement between TRBJ2-7 and the DNA end casts doubt on the J call. This CDR3 is 14 amino acids long. Germline V gene data show CDR1 as SGHRS and CDR2 as YFSETQ. The CDR3 DNA reads TGCGCCAGCAGCTGGGATACGGGAAGCTACGAGCAGTACTTC. Its protein is CASSWDTGSYEQYF.

As DNA, the CDR3 is TGTGCCAGCAGCGCAGGGGGCGAGGACACTGAAGCTTTCTTT. Translation gives CASSAGGEDTEAFF. This chain links TRBV9 with TRBJ1-1; the match to TRBD1 covers 8 bases. Germline-derived CDR1 and CDR2 are SGDLS and YYNGEE. The ends lost 3 bases at V and 3 bases at J; junction bases unmatched: 4. There are 14 residues in the CDR3.

The CDR3 DNA sequence: TGTGCCAGCAGTCCCGGGACTAGCGGGAGGGGGGATACGCAGTATTTT. The encoded protein is CASSPGTSGRGDTQYF. The J gene is TRBJ2-3, the V gene TRBV2, with TRBD2 matching 16 bases. This CDR3 has 16 amino acids. From germline, CDR1 is SNHLY and CDR2 FYNNEI. The junction had 5 bases not matched to a gene; V was cut back by 5 bases and J by 6 bases.

Comments on this clone: The junction and the germline gene differ at one end; a read error may be behind it. The rearrangement joins TRBV7-9 to TRBJ1-1; no reliable D call. Per the germline V gene, CDR1 is SEHNR and CDR2 is FQNEAQ (reference sequence). CDR3 length equals 15 residues. The CDR3 reads CSSSPYTVINTEAFF. The CDR3 nucleotides are TGTTCCAGCAGCCCCTACACAGTTATCAACACTGAAGCTTTCTTT.

This clone appeared a few times. CDR3 protein: CASSLGDRGQPQHF. The CDR3 DNA is TGTGCCAGCAGTTTAGGGGACAGGGGACAGCCCCAGCATTTT. The gene calls are TRBV28 and TRBJ1-5; TRBD1 aligns across 10 bases. This CDR3 region has 14 residues. The V gene's germline CDR1 is MDHEN and CDR2 SYDVKM. The ends lost 2 bases at V and 7 bases at J; junction bases unmatched: 2.